The rows below give T cell receptor beta chains drawn from one sample of a study of blood T cell repertoires in COVID-19. Measured with immunoSEQ multiplex PCR; TCRdb has only the in-frame clones, and not every one. The sample includes about 180,000 clones, roughly nine tenths of them seen just once. Sequenced sample: peripheral blood. The receptor source for this set is a man in his 70s with active or convalescent COVID-19. Both conserved end residues are part of each CDR3. Each record gives: clone size, V gene, D gene, J gene, CDR3 DNA, CDR3 protein. The D gene is left open where the match is weak. Not every row has a clone size; where given, it reads once, few, many or a size class.

.,TRBV10-2,TRBD1,TRBJ2-1,TGCGCCAGCAGCGAGGGGCAGGGGGACGTCAATGAGCAGTTCTTC,CASSEGQGDVNEQFF
few,TRBV7-9,.,TRBJ2-7,TGTGCCAGCAGCTTAGCGGAGGAGGGCTACGAGCAGTACTTC,CASSLAEEGYEQYF
.,TRBV28,.,TRBJ2-7,TGTGCCAGCAGTTCCCCCGGGGGGCGAGTCGAGCAGTACTTC,CASSSPGGRVEQYF
.,TRBV27,TRBD2,TRBJ2-1,TGTGCCAGCAGTTTACGGCTAGCGGGAGACCACAATGAGCAGTTCTTC,CASSLRLAGDHNEQFF
.,TRBV7-3,TRBD1,TRBJ2-7,TGTGCCAGCAGCTTAGGTTATGGGACAGTACCCTACGAGCAGTACTTC,CASSLGYGTVPYEQYF
.,TRBV6-5,TRBD1,TRBJ2-7,TGTGCCACCGAAGACAGGGGCCACGAGCAGTACTTC,CATEDRGHEQYF
.,TRBV12-5,TRBD2,TRBJ2-3,TGTGCTAGTGGTATCACCCGAGCGGGGGGCACAGATACGCAGTATTTT,CASGITRAGGTDTQYF
.,TRBV7-2,TRBD2,TRBJ2-1,TGTGCCAGCAGCTTGCTCCAGCTAGCGGGCTACAATGAGCAGTTCTTC,CASSLLQLAGYNEQFF
.,TRBV18,TRBD1,TRBJ1-5,TGTGCCAGCTCGGGCGACAGGGGTAGTAATCAGCCCCAGCATTTT,CASSGDRGSNQPQHF
.,TRBV11-2,TRBD1,TRBJ1-4,TGTGCCAGCAGCTTAGGTCGACAGGGGGTGGTAGAAAAACTGTTTTTT,CASSLGRQGVVEKLFF
.,TRBV7-8,.,TRBJ1-1,TGTGCCAGCAGCTTAGCGTCGGGCACTGAAGCTTTCTTT,CASSLASGTEAFF
.,TRBV4-1,.,TRBJ1-1,TGCGCCAGCAGCCAAGACCTCCAGGGGTGGGGCACTGAAGCTTTCTTT,CASSQDLQGWGTEAFF
.,TRBV30,.,TRBJ2-5,TGTGCCTGGAGTAAGACAGCCCAAGAGACCCAGTACTTC,CAWSKTAQETQYF
.,TRBV6-1,.,TRBJ2-2,TGTGCCAGCAGTGAAGGCAGGTTCGACACCGGGGAGCTGTTTTTT,CASSEGRFDTGELFF
.,TRBV5-1,.,TRBJ2-6,TGCGCCAGCAGAGGCGGGACAGAACTATCTGGGGCCAACGTCCTGACTTTC,CASRGGTELSGANVLTF
.,TRBV3-1/TRBV3-2,.,TRBJ1-6,TGTGCCAGCAGCCGCCTACAGTTCTCCTATAATTCACCCCTCCACTTT,CASSRLQFSYNSPLHF
.,TRBV28,.,TRBJ1-1,TGTGCCAGCAGTGTAGGAAGGAGGGCTGAAGCTTTCTTT,CASSVGRRAEAFF
.,TRBV27,TRBD1,TRBJ2-7,TGTGCCAGCAGGAGGACAGGGTCCTACGAGCAGTACTTC,CASRRTGSYEQYF
.,TRBV14,TRBD2,TRBJ2-5,TGTGCCAGCAGCCACCCTAGGGGTAGCGGGGTGTACCAAGAGACCCAGTACTTC,CASSHPRGSGVYQETQYF
.,TRBV6-2/TRBV6-3,.,TRBJ1-3,TGTGCCAGCAGCCCTAGGACAGACCGCTCTGGAAACACCATATATTTT,CASSPRTDRSGNTIYF
once,TRBV28,.,TRBJ1-2,TGTGCCAGCAGTTTAGGCAGGCTTAACTATGGCTACACCTTC,CASSLGRLNYGYTF
.,TRBV5-1,.,TRBJ2-3,TGCGCCAGCAGCTTGGCCGGTACAGATACGCAGTATTTT,CASSLAGTDTQYF
.,TRBV7-2,.,TRBJ1-1,TGTGCCAGCAGCACCCAACAGGGGAACACTGAAGCTTTCTTT,CASSTQQGNTEAFF
.,TRBV19,.,TRBJ1-6,TGTGCCAGTGCCTTCTGGCAGGCGAATTCACCCCTCCACTTT,CASAFWQANSPLHF
once,TRBV12-3/TRBV12-4,TRBD1,TRBJ1-5,TGTGCCAGCAGTCCGGACAGGGGTCAGCCCCAGCATTTT,CASSPDRGQPQHF
.,TRBV11-1,.,TRBJ2-7,TGTGCCAGCAGCTTATCCAGGGGTGAGCAGTACTTC,CASSLSRGEQYF
.,TRBV5-1,TRBD2,TRBJ2-7,TGCGCCAGCAGCTTGCCCCTAGCGGGGGTCTACGAGCAGTACTTC,CASSLPLAGVYEQYF
.,TRBV6-5,TRBD2,TRBJ2-7,TGTGCCAGCAGTCCCTCGGGAGGCGGCTACGAGCAGTACTTC,CASSPSGGGYEQYF
.,TRBV7-2,.,TRBJ1-1,TGTGCCAGCAGCTTCCCCGTCCTCCACATTGAAGCTTTCTTT,CASSFPVLHIEAFF
.,TRBV2,.,TRBJ1-5,TGTGCCAGCAGTGAAAGACAGACCTCAGCCCAGCATTTT,CASSERQTSAQHF
.,TRBV11-2,.,TRBJ1-5,TGTGCCAGCAGCTTAGACGGGAATCAGCCCCAGCATTTT,CASSLDGNQPQHF
once,TRBV6-5,TRBD1,TRBJ1-2,TGTGCCAGCAGAAACAGGGCAGGGGGCAACTATGGCTACACCTTC,CASRNRAGGNYGYTF
.,TRBV6-6,.,TRBJ2-7,TGTGCCAGCCACCGTGGAGGGGGGGTCGAGCAGTACTTC,CASHRGGGVEQYF
.,TRBV11-1,.,TRBJ1-6,TGTGCCAGCAGCTTCGGGGGTTCACCCCTCCACTTT,CASSFGGSPLHF
few,TRBV30,.,TRBJ1-5,TGTGCCTGGAGCGCGGCGGGCAATCAGCCCCAGCATTTT,CAWSAAGNQPQHF
.,TRBV5-4,.,TRBJ1-2,TGTGCCAGCAGTCTGGACTGGGACTATGGCTACACCTTC,CASSLDWDYGYTF
.,TRBV11-2,.,TRBJ1-1,TGTGCCAGCAGCTTCGCGCGCGGAACCAGGAACACTGAAGCTTTCTTT,CASSFARGTRNTEAFF
once,TRBV5-1,TRBD1,TRBJ1-1,TGCGCCAGCAGCTGGACAGGGGGCCAGGGCACTGAAGCTTTCTTT,CASSWTGGQGTEAFF
.,TRBV5-1,.,TRBJ1-2,TGCGCCAGCGCGTCGCAGGGCGACTATGGCTACACCTTC,CASASQGDYGYTF
few,TRBV7-3,TRBD2,TRBJ2-3,TGTGCCAGCAGCTTAGGGGGACTAGCGGGGGCAGATACGCAGTATTTT,CASSLGGLAGADTQYF
.,TRBV6-2/TRBV6-3,.,TRBJ2-7,TGTGCCAGCAGCAACACAGGGGTCGGGGGCGAGCAGTACTTC,CASSNTGVGGEQYF
.,TRBV9,TRBD2,TRBJ2-1,TGTGCCAGCAGCTTACTCGGGACTAGCGGGGCCAATGAGCAGTTCTTC,CASSLLGTSGANEQFF
.,TRBV29-1,.,TRBJ1-1,TGCAGCGTTGAAAGCTCCATCGGCACTGAAGCTTTCTTT,CSVESSIGTEAFF
.,TRBV4-3,.,TRBJ1-1,TGCGCCAGCAGCCCCAGCGATTCCGTCCTGAACACTGAAGCTTTCTTT,CASSPSDSVLNTEAFF
.,TRBV29-1,.,TRBJ1-4,TGCAGCGTACGGGACATAGGATATGAAAAACTGTTTTTT,CSVRDIGYEKLFF
.,TRBV5-1,TRBD1,TRBJ2-3,TGCGCCAGCAGCTTTTCAGGGGGAACAGATACGCAGTATTTT,CASSFSGGTDTQYF
once,TRBV6-2/TRBV6-3,TRBD1,TRBJ1-2,TGTGCCAGCAGTTACGGGGGCCAGGACAGGGCTCTCCTATCCTATGGCTACACCTTC,CASSYGGQDRALLSYGYTF
.,TRBV6-2/TRBV6-3,TRBD2,TRBJ2-5,TGTGCCAGCAGTTGGACTAGCGGGATCAGTAGGGAAGAGACCCAGTACTTC,CASSWTSGISREETQYF
.,TRBV5-1,.,TRBJ1-2,TGCGCCAGCAGCTTGGTGGTAGGGGTTGAGGGCTACACCTTC,CASSLVVGVEGYTF
.,TRBV5-6,.,TRBJ1-5,TGTGCCAGCAGCCCAGGGCTTGGGTTGGGCAATCAGCCCCAGCATTTT,CASSPGLGLGNQPQHF
.,TRBV5-8,.,TRBJ1-5,TGTGCCAGCAGCTCCGCCAGGGTGGTGAGCAATCAGCCCCAGCATTTT,CASSSARVVSNQPQHF
.,TRBV30,TRBD1,TRBJ1-1,TGTGCCTGGAGTGCCCCGGACAGGGGTGGGTACACTGAAGCTTTCTTT,CAWSAPDRGGYTEAFF
.,TRBV6-2/TRBV6-3,.,TRBJ1-5,TGTGCCAGCAGTCGAAGACAGGTCCCGGTCCAGCCCCAGCATTTT,CASSRRQVPVQPQHF
.,TRBV6-5,.,TRBJ1-5,TGTGCCAGCAACCGACAGTCGGATCAGCCCCAGCATTTT,CASNRQSDQPQHF
.,TRBV30,TRBD1,TRBJ1-6,TGTGCCTGGTCCGTCGGACAGGGACATAATTCACCCCTCCACTTT,CAWSVGQGHNSPLHF